Here is one T cell receptor beta chain with its context. The junction does not match germline at one end; this may be a read error. The data stem from a study of blood T cell repertoires in COVID-19. Looking at the study overall: The origin of the acute and convalescent COVID-19 samples was the United States, Italy and Spain. T cells, B-cell-depleted T cells, or PBMCs supplied cDNA or gDNA.

Per the original data handling: Reference gene primers were amplified, and this amplification served to estimate nucleated cell counts. Here immunoSEQ multiplex PCR was the method, and the copy in TCRdb shows in-frame clones only, minus some. That table furnishes V, J and clone size, whereas the DNA furnished D and trimming. The repertoire holds 200,000 to 250,000 clones, with roughly 80% as singletons. This CDR3 is built from 18 residues. Germline CDR1 and CDR2: SGHTA and FQGNSA. The sample was peripheral blood. The origin of this receptor is a human donor in a cohort sampled during active COVID-19. The rearrangement uses TRBV7-2 and TRBJ1-3; weak D call: TRBD1 (5 bases). The CDR3 sequence is CASTLRGSSGVSGNTIYF. CDR3 nucleotides: TGTGCCAGCACCTTAAGGGGCAGTTCTGGTGTCTCGGGAAACACCATATATTTT.